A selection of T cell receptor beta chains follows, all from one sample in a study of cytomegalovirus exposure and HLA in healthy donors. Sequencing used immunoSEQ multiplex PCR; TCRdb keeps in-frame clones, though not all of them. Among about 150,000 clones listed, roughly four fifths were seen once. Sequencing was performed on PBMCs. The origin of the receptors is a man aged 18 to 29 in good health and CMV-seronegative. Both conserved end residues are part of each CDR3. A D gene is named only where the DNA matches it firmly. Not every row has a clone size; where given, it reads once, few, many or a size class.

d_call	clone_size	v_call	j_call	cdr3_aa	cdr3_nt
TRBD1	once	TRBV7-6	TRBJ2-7	CASSSNPGQGREQYF	TGTGCCAGCAGCTCGAACCCAGGACAGGGCCGCGAGCAGTACTTC
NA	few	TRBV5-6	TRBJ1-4	CASRNQGNRSEKLFF	TGTGCCAGCAGAAACCAGGGGAATCGGAGTGAAAAACTGTTTTTT
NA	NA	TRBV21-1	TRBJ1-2	CASSKPDRGRCYGYTF	TGTGCCAGCAGCAAACCCGACAGGGGAAGATGCTATGGCTACACCTTC
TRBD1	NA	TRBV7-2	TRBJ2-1	CASSLAGQGRFF	TGTGCCAGCAGCTTAGCGGGACAGGGTCGGTTCTTC
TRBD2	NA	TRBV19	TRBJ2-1	CASSIARLALGEQFF	TGTGCCAGTAGTATAGCGAGACTAGCGCTAGGAGAGCAGTTCTTC
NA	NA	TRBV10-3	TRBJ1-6	CAISGASDSGGSPLHF	TGTGCCATCAGTGGGGCCTCGGACTCCGGTGGGTCACCCCTCCACTTT
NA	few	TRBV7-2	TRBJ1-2	CASSPAGYGYTF	TGTGCCAGCAGCCCTGCCGGCTATGGCTACACCTTC
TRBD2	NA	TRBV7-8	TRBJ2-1	CASSDSGTMGDEQFF	TGTGCCAGCAGCGACAGCGGGACTATGGGGGATGAGCAGTTCTTC
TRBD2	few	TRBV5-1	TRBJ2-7	CASSLVGPAGLGEQYF	TGCGCCAGCAGCTTGGTAGGGCCAGCGGGACTTGGCGAGCAGTACTTC
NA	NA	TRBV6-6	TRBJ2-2	CASVGGGSITGELFF	TGTGCCAGCGTTGGAGGGGGCTCCATCACCGGGGAGCTGTTTTTT
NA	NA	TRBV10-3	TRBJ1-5	CAISESRNNQPQHF	TGTGCCATCAGTGAGTCCAGGAATAATCAGCCCCAGCATTTT
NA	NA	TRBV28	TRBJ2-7	CASSWASGTDTPPYEQYF	TGTGCCAGCAGTTGGGCTTCGGGAACCGATACCCCCCCCTACGAGCAGTACTTC
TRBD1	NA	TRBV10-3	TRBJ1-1	CAISLKERGRTEAFF	TGTGCCATCAGTCTGAAGGAAAGGGGGCGGACTGAAGCTTTCTTT
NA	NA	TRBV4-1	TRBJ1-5	CASSQEGTGNQPQHF	TGCGCCAGCAGCCAAGAGGGCACGGGCAATCAGCCCCAGCATTTT
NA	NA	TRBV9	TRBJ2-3	CASSPRLVGTDTQYF	TGTGCCAGCAGCCCCCGACTAGTTGGCACAGATACGCAGTATTTT
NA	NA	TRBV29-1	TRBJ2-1	CSGGTFSPNGQFF	TGCAGCGGCGGTACGTTTAGTCCCAATGGGCAGTTCTTC
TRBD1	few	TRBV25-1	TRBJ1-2	CVNVRGRLGYTF	TGTGTCAATGTGAGGGGGCGCCTGGGCTACACCTTC
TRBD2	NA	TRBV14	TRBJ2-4	CASSQQVAGRGAKNIQYF	TGTGCCAGCAGCCAACAGGTAGCGGGCCGGGGGGCCAAAAACATTCAGTACTTC
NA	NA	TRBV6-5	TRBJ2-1	CASILDGMGGEQFF	TGTGCCAGCATCCTAGACGGGATGGGTGGCGAGCAGTTCTTC
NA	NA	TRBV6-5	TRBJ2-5	CASSYSNPSGGTQYF	TGTGCCAGCAGTTACTCGAACCCCAGCGGTGGGACCCAGTACTTC